The next 20 T cell receptor beta chains were all read from a single sample in a study of T cell repertoires in cytomegalovirus infection. MiXCR, run by TCRdb on the reads, gives a single entry per CDR3 protein. This table has about 310,000 distinct CDR3 sequences, about a sixth appearing once. The sequenced material came from PBMCs. The receptors derive from a human donor in good health (CMV status not recorded). Some clones in this sample may be carry-over from other donors' samples.

The chain is built from TRBV28 and TRBJ1-2; D uncertain. Per germline, CDR1 MDHEN and CDR2 SYDVKM. This CDR3 has 11 amino acids. Trimming removed 2 bases from V and 7 bases from J, with 5 bases in between. The chain's CDR3 is CASSLRLGYTF. CDR3 DNA sequence: TGTGCCAGCAGTTTACGTCTTGGCTACACCTTC.

The chain uses TRBV7-9 and TRBJ2-1; possibly TRBD2 for D (6 bases). Germline CDR1 is SEHNR and CDR2 is FQNEAQ (reference sequence). This CDR3 has 15 amino acids. Trimming took off 1 base at V and 8 bases at J, with 15 bases between the two ends. The CDR3 sequence: CASSLGQPGSDEQFF. The CDR3 DNA follows: TGTGCCAGCAGCTTAGGGCAGCCCGGGAGCGATGAGCAGTTCTTC.

This clonotype was observed at least ten times. The chain couples TRBV5-6 to TRBJ1-5, with D tentatively TRBD1 (5 bases). Germline assignment: CDR1 SGHDT and CDR2 YYEEEE. This CDR3 spans 15 amino acids. V lost 0 bases and J lost 2, with 9 bases in between. CDR3 sequence reads: CASSLAGSGNQPQHF. Written as DNA, the CDR3 is TGTGCCAGCAGCTTGGCAGGGTCTGGCAATCAGCCCCAGCATTTT. The entire variable domain, with the rest obtained from reference TRBV5-6 and TRBJ1-5, is as follows: DAGVTQSPTHLIKTRGQQVTLRCSPKSGHDTVSWYQQALGQGPQFIFQYYEEEERQRGNFPDRFSGHQFPNYSSELNVNALLLGDSALYLCASSLAGSGNQPQHFGDGTRLSIL.

The chain has TRBV5-1 and TRBJ2-3; D call uncertain. Germline CDR1 is SGHRS and CDR2 is YFSETQ. Trimming shortened V by 0 bases and J by 2 bases, and 10 bases separated the two germline ends. The CDR3 has 15 amino acids. In DNA, the CDR3 is TGCGCCAGCAGCTTGGGTTTCGGCTACACAGATACGCAGTATTTT. As protein: CASSLGFGYTDTQYF. The full variable domain, with the rest looked up from reference TRBV5-1 and TRBJ2-3, is KAGVTQTPRYLIKTRGQQVTLSCSPISGHRSVSWYQQTPGQGLQFLFEYFSETQRNKGNFPGRFSGRQFSNSRSEMNVSTLELGDSALYLCASSLGFGYTDTQYFGPGTRLTVL.

This clonotype has a count of ten or more. The rearrangement uses TRBV12-3 or TRBV12-4 and TRBJ2-3; possible D gene TRBD2, 5 bases. The CDR3 is 16 amino acids. V lost 1 base, J lost 0 bases, and 11 bases lay in between. Here the CDR3 reads CASSLVLTTSTDTQYF. Written as DNA, the CDR3 is TGTGCCAGCAGTTTAGTTCTGACTACTAGCACAGATACGCAGTATTTT.

This clonotype occurred once. V and J are TRBV10-2 and TRBJ1-2; D not resolved. Germline CDR1 WSHSY, CDR2 SAAADI. Between the trimmed V and J ends, which lost 8 bases and 10 bases, there was a span of 20 bases. The CDR3 runs to 13 residues. The CDR3 nucleotides read TGCGCCAGCTCCCCGGACCGCTCTGTCGTCTACACCTTC. Protein product: CASSPDRSVVYTF.

Only a few counts were recorded for this clonotype. The chain combines TRBV7-2 with TRBJ2-7; D remains ambiguous. Germline CDR1 reads SGHTA; CDR2 reads FQGNSA. V was clipped by 1 base and J by 5 bases, with 18 bases between them. The CDR3 totals 16 residues. CDR3: CASSLGQYVGRNEQYF. The CDR3, as DNA: TGTGCCAGCAGCTTAGGTCAGTATGTCGGGCGAAACGAGCAGTACTTC.

This chain uses TRBV4-3 with TRBJ2-6; D not certain. Trimming removed 4 bases from V and 2 bases from J, with 12 bases in between. This CDR3 spans 16 amino acids. Germline CDR1 LGHNA, CDR2 YSLEER. CDR3: CASSRGSLAGANVLTF. As DNA, the CDR3 is TGCGCCAGCAGCCGAGGCAGCCTGGCTGGGGCCAACGTCCTGACTTTC.

This clonotype was seen repeatedly, ten times or more. The V and J genes are TRBV4-1 and TRBJ2-1; 9 bases align to TRBD2. The ends lost 1 base at V and 4 bases at J; junction bases unmatched: 5. The germline V gene has CDR1 MGHRA and CDR2 YSYEKL. The CDR3 covers 16 residues. CDR3 bases: TGCGCCAGCAGCCAAGGTCCAGCGGGGGGATACAATGAGCAGTTCTTC. Its translation: CASSQGPAGGYNEQFF.

This chain connects TRBV12-5 to TRBJ1-4; possibly TRBD1 for D (5 bases). V gave up 0 bases and J gave up 7 bases, with 18 bases separating them. Germline V gives CDR1 LGHNT, CDR2 FRNRAP. CDR3 length equals 17 residues. The CDR3 sequence is CASGLVPLAGLAEKLFF. CDR3 in DNA: TGTGCTAGTGGTTTGGTACCGTTGGCAGGGTTGGCTGAAAAACTGTTTTTT.

This chain connects TRBV28 to TRBJ2-2; no clear D gene. Trimming left V 6 bases short and J 4 bases short, with 9 bases between. The CDR3 extends over 13 amino acids. Germline V CDR1 and CDR2: MDHEN, SYDVKM. The CDR3 reads CASSRVGTGELFF. CDR3 in DNA: TGTGCCAGCAGCCGTGTAGGCACCGGGGAGCTGTTTTTT.

The chain has TRBV6-2 or TRBV6-3 and TRBJ2-3, with TRBD2 matching 7 bases. V was clipped by 0 bases and J by 4 bases; unmatched bases: 4. The CDR3 runs to 15 residues. Germline V lookup: CDR1 MNHEY, CDR2 SVGEGT. Written as DNA, the CDR3 is TGTGCCAGCAGTTACTCGACCGGACTAGCAGATACGCAGTATTTT. Translation gives CASSYSTGLADTQYF.

This clonotype occurred a few times. V usage is TRBV19 and J usage is TRBJ2-3; 13 nucleotides match TRBD2. Germline V CDR1 and CDR2: LNHDA, SQIVND (reference sequence). This CDR3 is 18 amino acids long. The V segment lost 6 bases and the J segment 2 bases; nucleotides outside the gene matches: 11. CDR3 sequence reads: CASSLGLAGIFNTDTQYF. CDR3 coding DNA: TGTGCCAGTAGCTTGGGACTAGCGGGGATCTTTAACACAGATACGCAGTATTTT.

V gene TRBV28 combines with J gene TRBJ2-1; 10 nucleotides match TRBD2. The germline gives CDR1 MDHEN, CDR2 SYDVKM. CDR3 length: 16 amino acids. V lost 3 bases, J lost 0 bases, and 2 bases stayed unmatched. The DNA of the CDR3 is TGTGCCAGCAGTTTCCAGCGGGGGGGCTCCTACAATGAGCAGTTCTTC. Its translation is CASSFQRGGSYNEQFF.

There are many counts of this clonotype. This chain uses TRBV7-2 with TRBJ1-6; 9 positions agree with TRBD1. Germline CDR1 is SGHTA and CDR2 is FQGNSA. The CDR3 consists of 15 residues. V was pared by 1 base and J by 10 bases, with 5 bases of the junction left unmatched. CDR3 in DNA: TGTGCCAGCAGCTTAGGTACAGGGGGCAGGTCACCCCTCCACTTT. Translated, it gives CASSLGTGGRSPLHF.

This clonotype was seen only a few times. This rearrangement joins TRBV4-1 to TRBJ2-5; D gene uncertain. Trimming shortened V by 1 base and J by 1 base, and 16 bases separated the two germline ends. This CDR3 contains 17 residues. In germline, CDR1 is MGHRA, CDR2 YSYEKL. The CDR3 nucleotides are TGCGCCAGCAGCCAAGGGAGAACAGTCTCAACCCAAGAGACCCAGTACTTC. As protein: CASSQGRTVSTQETQYF.

This clonotype was detected only a few times. The chain combines TRBV18 with TRBJ1-1; weak D call: TRBD1 (6 bases). This CDR3 comprises 16 residues. V gave up 2 bases and J gave up 0 bases, with 13 bases separating them. Per the germline V gene, CDR1 is KGHSH and CDR2 is LQKENI. This CDR3 reads CASSPGGGRMNTEAFF. In DNA form, the CDR3 reads TGTGCCAGCTCACCAGGCGGGGGGCGAATGAACACTGAAGCTTTCTTT.

The CDR3 DNA follows: TGTGCCAGCCTGCGACAGGGGAACTACTATGGCTACACCTTC. This encodes CASLRQGNYYGYTF. The V call is TRBV12-3 or TRBV12-4, the J call TRBJ1-2, with 8 bases fitting TRBD1. J lost 3 bases, V lost 8 bases, and 8 bases had no gene match. The CDR3 runs to 14 residues.

This clonotype was found many times. The chain has TRBV28 and TRBJ1-1; D might be TRBD1 (6 bases). Germline V gene data show CDR1 as MDHEN and CDR2 as SYDVKM. The germline V and J ends were trimmed by 8 bases and 7 bases, with 26 bases remaining between them. The CDR3 runs 16 residues. The CDR3, as DNA: TGTGCCAGCCTTCCCGCCGGGGGCGCCCTCAAATTTGAAGCTTTCTTT. This translates into CASLPAGGALKFEAFF.

V is TRBV18 and J is TRBJ2-6; no reliable D call. CDR1 and CDR2 from the germline V gene are KGHSH and LQKENI. The CDR3 consists of 16 residues. V gave up 4 bases and J gave up 4 bases, with 14 bases separating them. CDR3 sequence: CASSRVRGAGANVLTF. CDR3 bases: TGTGCCAGCTCACGGGTTCGAGGCGCCGGGGCCAACGTCCTGACTTTC.